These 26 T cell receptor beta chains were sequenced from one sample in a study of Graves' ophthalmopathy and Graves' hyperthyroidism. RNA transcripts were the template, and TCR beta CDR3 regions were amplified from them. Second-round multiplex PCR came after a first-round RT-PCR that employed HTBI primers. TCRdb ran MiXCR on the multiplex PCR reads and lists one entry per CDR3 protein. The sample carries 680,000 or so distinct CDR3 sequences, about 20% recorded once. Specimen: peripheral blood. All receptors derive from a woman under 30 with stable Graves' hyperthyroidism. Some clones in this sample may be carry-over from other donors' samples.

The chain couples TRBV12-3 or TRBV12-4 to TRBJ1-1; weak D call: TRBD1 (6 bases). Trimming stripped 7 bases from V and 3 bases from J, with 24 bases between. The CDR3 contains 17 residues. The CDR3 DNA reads TGTGCCAGCATTAGAGGGGGGGACCAGCCGGCGGACACTGAAGCTTTCTTT. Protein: CASIRGGDQPADTEAFF.

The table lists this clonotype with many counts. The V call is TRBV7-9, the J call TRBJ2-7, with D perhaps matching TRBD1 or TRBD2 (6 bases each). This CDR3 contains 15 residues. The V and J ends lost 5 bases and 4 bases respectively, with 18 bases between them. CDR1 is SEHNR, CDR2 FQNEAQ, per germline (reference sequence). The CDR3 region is CASSDPRGTLYEQYF. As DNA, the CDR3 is TGTGCCAGCAGCGATCCACGGGGGACACTATACGAGCAGTACTTC.

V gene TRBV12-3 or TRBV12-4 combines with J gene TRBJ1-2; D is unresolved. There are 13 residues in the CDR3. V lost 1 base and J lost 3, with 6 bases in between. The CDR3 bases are TGTGCCAGCAGTTTAGGGAACGACTATGGCTACACCTTC. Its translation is CASSLGNDYGYTF.

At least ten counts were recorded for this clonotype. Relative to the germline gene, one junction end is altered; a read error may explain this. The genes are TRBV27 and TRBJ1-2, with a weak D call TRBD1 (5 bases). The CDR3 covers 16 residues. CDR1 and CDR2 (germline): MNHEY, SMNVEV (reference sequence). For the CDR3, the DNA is TGTGCCTGCAGTTTATTGGGGGGAGGCAAAGACTATGGCTACACCTTC. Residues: CACSLLGGGKDYGYTF.

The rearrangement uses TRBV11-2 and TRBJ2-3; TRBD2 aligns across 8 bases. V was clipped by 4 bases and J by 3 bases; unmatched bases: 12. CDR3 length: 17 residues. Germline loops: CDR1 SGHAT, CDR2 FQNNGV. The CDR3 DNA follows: TGTGCCAGCAGCTCAGACTCGACTAGCGCGGGGACAGATACGCAGTATTTT. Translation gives CASSSDSTSAGTDTQYF.

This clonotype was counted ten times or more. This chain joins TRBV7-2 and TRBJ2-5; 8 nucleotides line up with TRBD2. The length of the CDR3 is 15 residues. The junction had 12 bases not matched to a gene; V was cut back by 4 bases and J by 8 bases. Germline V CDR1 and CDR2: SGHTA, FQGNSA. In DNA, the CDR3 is TGTGCCAGCAGCTCTCCCCCCGGGACTAGTAGTACCCAGTACTTC. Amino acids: CASSSPPGTSSTQYF.

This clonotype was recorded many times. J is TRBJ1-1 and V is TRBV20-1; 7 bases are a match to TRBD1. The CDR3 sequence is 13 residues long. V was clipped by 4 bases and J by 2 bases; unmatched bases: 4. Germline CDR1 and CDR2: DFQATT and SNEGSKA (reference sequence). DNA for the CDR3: TGCAGTGCTAACAGGGGTTTTAACACTGAAGCTTTCTTT. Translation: CSANRGFNTEAFF.

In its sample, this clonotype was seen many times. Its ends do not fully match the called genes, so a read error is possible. The CDR3 spells CASSPGTADQPQHF. The CDR3 nucleotides read TGCGCCAGCAGCCCCGGGACAGCAGATCAGCCCCAGCATTTT. The chain couples TRBV18 to TRBJ1-5, with TRBD1 matching over 7 bases. This CDR3 has 14 residues. Germline V CDR1 and CDR2: KGHSH, LQKENI.

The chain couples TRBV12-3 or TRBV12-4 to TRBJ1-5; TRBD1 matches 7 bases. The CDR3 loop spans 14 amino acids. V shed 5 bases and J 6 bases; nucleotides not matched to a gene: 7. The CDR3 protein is CASSRDRTSQPQHF. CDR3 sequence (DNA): TGTGCCAGCAGTCGGGACAGAACCAGTCAGCCCCAGCATTTT.

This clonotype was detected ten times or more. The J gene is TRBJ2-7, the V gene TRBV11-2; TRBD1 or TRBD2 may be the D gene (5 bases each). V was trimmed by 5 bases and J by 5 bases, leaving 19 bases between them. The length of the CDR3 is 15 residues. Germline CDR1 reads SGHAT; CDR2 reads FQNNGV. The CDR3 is CASSLGVTAGDEQYF. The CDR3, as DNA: TGTGCCAGCAGCCTGGGGGTGACAGCCGGGGACGAGCAGTACTTC.

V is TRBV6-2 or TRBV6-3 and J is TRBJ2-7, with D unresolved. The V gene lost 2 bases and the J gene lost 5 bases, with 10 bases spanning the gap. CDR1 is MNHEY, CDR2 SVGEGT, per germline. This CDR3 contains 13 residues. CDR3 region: CASSYRAQDEQYF. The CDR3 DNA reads TGTGCCAGCAGTTACCGGGCCCAAGACGAGCAGTACTTC.

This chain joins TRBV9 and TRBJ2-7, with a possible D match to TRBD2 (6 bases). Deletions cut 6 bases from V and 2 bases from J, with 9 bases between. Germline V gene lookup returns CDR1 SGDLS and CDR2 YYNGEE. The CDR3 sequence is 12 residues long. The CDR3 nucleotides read TGTGCCAGCACCGGGGGACCCTACGAGCAGTACTTC. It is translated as CASTGGPYEQYF.

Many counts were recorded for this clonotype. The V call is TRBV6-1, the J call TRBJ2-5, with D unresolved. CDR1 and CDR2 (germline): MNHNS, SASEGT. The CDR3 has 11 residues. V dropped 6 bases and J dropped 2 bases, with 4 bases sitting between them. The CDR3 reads CASRAQETQYF. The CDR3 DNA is TGTGCCAGCAGAGCGCAAGAGACCCAGTACTTC.

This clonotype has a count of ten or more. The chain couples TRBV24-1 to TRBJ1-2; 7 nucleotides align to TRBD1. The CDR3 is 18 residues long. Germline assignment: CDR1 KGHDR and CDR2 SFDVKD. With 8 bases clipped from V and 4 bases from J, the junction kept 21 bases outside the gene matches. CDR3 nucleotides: TGTGCCACCACGCCCACTCCCGGGACAGAAGAAGGAGCCTATGGCTACACCTTC. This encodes CATTPTPGTEEGAYGYTF.

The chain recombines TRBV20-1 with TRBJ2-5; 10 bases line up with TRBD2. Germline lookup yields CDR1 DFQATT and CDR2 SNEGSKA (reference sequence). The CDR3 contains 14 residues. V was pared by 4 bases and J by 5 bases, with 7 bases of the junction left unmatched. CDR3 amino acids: CSATLLAGDETQYF. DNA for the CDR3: TGCAGTGCTACACTTCTAGCGGGAGATGAGACCCAGTACTTC.

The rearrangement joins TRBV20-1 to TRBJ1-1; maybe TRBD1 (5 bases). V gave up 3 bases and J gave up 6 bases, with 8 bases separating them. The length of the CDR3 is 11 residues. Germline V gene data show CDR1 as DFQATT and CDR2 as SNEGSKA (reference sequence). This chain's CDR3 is CSASSGPEAFF. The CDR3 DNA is TGCAGTGCTAGCTCAGGGCCTGAAGCTTTCTTT.

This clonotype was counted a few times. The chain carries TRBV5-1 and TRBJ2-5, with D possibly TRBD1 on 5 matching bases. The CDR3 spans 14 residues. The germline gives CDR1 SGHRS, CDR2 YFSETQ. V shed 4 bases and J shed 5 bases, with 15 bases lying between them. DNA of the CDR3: TGCGCCAGCAGCCCAGACAGACCCCAGGAGACCCAGTACTTC. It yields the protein CASSPDRPQETQYF.

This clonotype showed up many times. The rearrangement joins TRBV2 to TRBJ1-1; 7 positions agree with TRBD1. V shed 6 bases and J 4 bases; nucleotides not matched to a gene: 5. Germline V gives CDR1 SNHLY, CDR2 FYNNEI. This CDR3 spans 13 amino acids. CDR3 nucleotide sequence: TGTGCCAGCAGGGGACAGCTTAGCACTGAAGCTTTCTTT. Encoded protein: CASRGQLSTEAFF.

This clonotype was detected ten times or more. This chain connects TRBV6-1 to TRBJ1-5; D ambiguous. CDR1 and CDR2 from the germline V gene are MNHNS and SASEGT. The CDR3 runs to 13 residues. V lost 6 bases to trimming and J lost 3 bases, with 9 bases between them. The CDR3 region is CASRIPPNQPQHF. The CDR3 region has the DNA TGTGCCAGCAGAATTCCCCCCAATCAGCCCCAGCATTTT.

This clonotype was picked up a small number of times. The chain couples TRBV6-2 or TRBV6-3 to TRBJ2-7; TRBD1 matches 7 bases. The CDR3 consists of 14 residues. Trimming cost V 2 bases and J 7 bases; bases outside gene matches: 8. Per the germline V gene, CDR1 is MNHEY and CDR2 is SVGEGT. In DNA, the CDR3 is TGTGCCAGCAGTTACGGGACAGCTAGTGGGGAGCAGTACTTC. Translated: CASSYGTASGEQYF.

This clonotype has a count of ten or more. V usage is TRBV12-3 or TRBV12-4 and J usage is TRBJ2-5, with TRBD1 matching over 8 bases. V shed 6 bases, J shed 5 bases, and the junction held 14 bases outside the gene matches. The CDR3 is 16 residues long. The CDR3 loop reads CASSPSGTGAWETQYF. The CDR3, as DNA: TGTGCCAGCAGCCCTTCCGGGACAGGCGCTTGGGAGACCCAGTACTTC.

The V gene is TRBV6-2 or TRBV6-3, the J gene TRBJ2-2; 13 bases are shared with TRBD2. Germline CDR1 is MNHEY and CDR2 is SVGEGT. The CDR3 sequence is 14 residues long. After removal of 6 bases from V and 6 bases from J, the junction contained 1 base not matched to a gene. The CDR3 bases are TGTGCCAGCAGGACTAGCGGGAGGTCCGGGGAGCTGTTTTTT. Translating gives CASRTSGRSGELFF.

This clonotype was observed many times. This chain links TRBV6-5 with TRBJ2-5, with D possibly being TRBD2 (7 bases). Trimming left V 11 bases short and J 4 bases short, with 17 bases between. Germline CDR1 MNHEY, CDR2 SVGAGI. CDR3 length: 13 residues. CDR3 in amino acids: CAGGGGHGETQYF. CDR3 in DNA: TGTGCCGGAGGGGGAGGGCATGGAGAGACCCAGTACTTC.

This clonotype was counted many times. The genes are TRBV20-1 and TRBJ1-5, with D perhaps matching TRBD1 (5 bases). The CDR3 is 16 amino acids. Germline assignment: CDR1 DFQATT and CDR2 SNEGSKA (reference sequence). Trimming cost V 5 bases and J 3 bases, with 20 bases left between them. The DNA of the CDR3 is TGCAGTGCTCATTTGACAGCATTCCCTCCCAATCAGCCCCAGCATTTT. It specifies CSAHLTAFPPNQPQHF.

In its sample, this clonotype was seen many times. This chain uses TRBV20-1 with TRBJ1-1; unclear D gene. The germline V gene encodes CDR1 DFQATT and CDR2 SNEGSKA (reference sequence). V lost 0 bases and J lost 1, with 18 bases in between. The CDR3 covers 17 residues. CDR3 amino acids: CSARDVPPSGRNTEAFF. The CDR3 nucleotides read TGCAGTGCTAGAGATGTACCCCCGTCAGGCCGGAACACTGAAGCTTTCTTT.

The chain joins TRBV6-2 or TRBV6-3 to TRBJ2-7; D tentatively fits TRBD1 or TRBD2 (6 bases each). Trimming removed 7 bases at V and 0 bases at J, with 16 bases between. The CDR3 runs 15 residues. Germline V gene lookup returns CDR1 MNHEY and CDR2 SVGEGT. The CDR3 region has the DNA TGTGCCAGCACCAAAGGGGGGCAGCCCTCCTACGAGCAGTACTTC. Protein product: CASTKGGQPSYEQYF.